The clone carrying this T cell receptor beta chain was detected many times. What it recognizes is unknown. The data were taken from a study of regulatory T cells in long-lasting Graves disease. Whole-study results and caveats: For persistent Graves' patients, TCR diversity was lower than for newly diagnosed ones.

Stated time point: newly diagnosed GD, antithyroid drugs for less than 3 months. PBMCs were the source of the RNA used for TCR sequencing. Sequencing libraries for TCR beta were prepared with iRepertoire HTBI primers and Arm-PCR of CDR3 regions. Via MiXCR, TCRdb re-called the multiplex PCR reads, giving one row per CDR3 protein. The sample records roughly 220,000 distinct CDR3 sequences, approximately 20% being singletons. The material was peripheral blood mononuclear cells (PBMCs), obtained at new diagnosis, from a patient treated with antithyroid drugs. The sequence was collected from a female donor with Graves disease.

The CDR3 coding sequence is TGTGCCACCAAAGACCTAAACACAGATACGCAGTATTTT. Amino acids: CATKDLNTDTQYF. The J gene is TRBJ2-3, the V gene TRBV24-1; the D is unclear. The germline V gene has CDR1 KGHDR and CDR2 SFDVKD. Trimming took off 8 bases at V and 2 bases at J, with 10 bases between the two ends. The CDR3 length is 13 residues.